The 18 T cell receptor beta chains below all came from one sample that was sequenced in a study of blood T cell repertoires in COVID-19 (TCRdb year 2020). Library preparation used the immunoSEQ multiplex PCR assay. TCRdb holds this immuneACCESS table with in-frame rearrangements only. Some clones are missing; in checked studies, unresolved V genes explain under half, and the rest has no known cause. The sample records about 82,000 clones, around 81% of which are singletons. The top ten hold 15% to 20% of the sample. Sequenced input: peripheral blood. The receptors derive from a man at least 80 years old with active or convalescent COVID-19.

This clone was observed at least ten times. The V gene is TRBV4-1, the J gene TRBJ1-5; 8 positions agree with TRBD1. The V gene end was trimmed by 0 bases and the J gene end by 6 bases; junction bases not matched to a gene: 7. The CDR3 extends over 16 amino acids. Germline values: CDR1 MGHRA, CDR2 YSYEKL. CDR3 coding DNA: TGCGCCAGCAGCCAAGAGATCGCACAGGGGGGTCAGCCCCAGCATTTT. Its protein is CASSQEIAQGGQPQHF.

The chain employs TRBV5-1 and TRBJ2-3, with D tentatively TRBD1 (5 bases). CDR3 length: 15 amino acids. The germline CDR1 and CDR2 sequences are SGHRS and YFSETQ. Trimming pared 3 bases from V and 1 base from J, leaving 12 bases between. CDR3 coding DNA: TGCGCCAGCAGCTGGCAGGGATTTGGCACAGATACGCAGTATTTT. Amino acids: CASSWQGFGTDTQYF.

The chain recombines TRBV28 with TRBJ2-7; D unresolved. The CDR3 has 12 amino acids. Germline V gene data show CDR1 as MDHEN and CDR2 as SYDVKM. Trimming removed 10 bases at V and 6 bases at J, with 16 bases between. CDR3 region: CATHSLYGEQYV. CDR3 bases: TGTGCCACCCACAGTTTATATGGCGAGCAGTACGTC.

The chain carries TRBV23-1 and TRBJ1-1; D ambiguous. TRBV23-1 is annotated as an ORF whose role is uncertain. The CDR3 runs to 15 residues. V gave up 2 bases and J gave up 0 bases, with 10 bases separating them. CDR3 protein: CASSQIARMNTEAFF. The CDR3, as DNA: TGCGCCAGCAGTCAAATAGCACGTATGAACACTGAAGCTTTCTTT.

In this sample, this clone turned up a few times. This chain uses TRBV19 with TRBJ2-3; maybe TRBD1 (5 bases). Deletions cut 8 bases from V and 5 bases from J, with 11 bases between. Germline V gene sequence: CDR1 LNHDA, CDR2 SQIVND (reference sequence). The CDR3 contains 12 residues. Written as DNA, the CDR3 is TGTGCCAGTGGCAGGGTCTTAGATACGCAGTATTTT. It is translated as CASGRVLDTQYF.

This clone has a count of ten or more. The genes are TRBV9 and TRBJ2-1; D is undetermined. This CDR3 is 14 amino acids long. CDR1 is SGDLS and CDR2 is YYNGEE in the germline V gene. Trimming left V 0 bases short and J 11 bases short, with 15 bases between. CDR3 amino acids: CASSVAIYSRKQFF. Written as DNA, the CDR3 is TGTGCCAGCAGCGTAGCTATCTACAGCAGAAAGCAGTTCTTC.

The CDR3: CTSRGQGRPFLEQYV. CDR3 in DNA: TGCACCAGCAGAGGACAGGGGCGCCCTTTTCTCGAGCAGTACGTC. The chain has TRBV1 and TRBJ2-7; the D call in the table, TRBD1, was not verified against the DNA. TRBV1 is tagged as a pseudogene. The CDR3 loop spans 15 amino acids.

The J gene is TRBJ1-2, the V gene TRBV5-4; tentatively, D is TRBD1 (5 bases). This CDR3 comprises 16 residues. V lost 1 base and J lost 0, with 13 bases in between. Germline-derived CDR1 and CDR2 are SGHNT and YYREEE (reference sequence). The CDR3 nucleotides read TGTGCCAGCAGCTTGAACCAGGGATTAACTAACTATGGCTACACCTTC. This encodes CASSLNQGLTNYGYTF.

J is TRBJ1-5 and V is TRBV28; D perhaps matches TRBD1 (6 bases). V lost 3 bases and J lost 7, with 19 bases in between. Germline CDR1 is MDHEN and CDR2 is SYDVKM. The CDR3 is 16 residues long. The CDR3 spells CASSLYDQGKRQPQHF. CDR3 in DNA: TGTGCCAGCAGTTTGTACGACCAGGGGAAGAGGCAGCCCCAGCATTTT.

This chain joins TRBV5-4 and TRBJ2-1, with TRBD2 identical over 9 bases. V shed 2 bases and J 7 bases; nucleotides not matched to a gene: 10. CDR1 SGHNT and CDR2 YYREEE come from the germline V gene (reference sequence). This CDR3 spans 16 amino acids. Here the CDR3 DNA reads TGTGCCAGCAGCTTTAGAGTAGCGGGGGCGGGGAATGAGCAGTTCTTC. Translated: CASSFRVAGAGNEQFF.

This clone was seen a handful of times. The chain uses TRBV2 and TRBJ2-1; D is possibly TRBD2 (5 bases). Trimming pared 2 bases from V and 9 bases from J, leaving 11 bases between. Looked up from germline, CDR1 is SNHLY and CDR2 is FYNNEI. The CDR3 sequence is 13 residues long. In DNA, the CDR3 is TGTGCCAGCAGTGAACCCCTAGCAGTTGAGCAGTTCTTC. Translating gives CASSEPLAVEQFF.

This clone was seen only once. This chain connects TRBV3-1 (or the pseudogene TRBV3-2) to TRBJ2-3, with D maybe TRBD1 (6 bases). Germline V CDR1 and CDR2: LGHDT, YNNKEL (reference sequence). The CDR3 is 13 amino acids. V lost 3 bases to trimming and J lost 8 bases, with 12 bases between them. The CDR3 protein is CASSQRGQSTQYF. The CDR3, as DNA: TGTGCCAGCAGCCAGAGAGGACAGAGTACGCAGTATTTT.

The rearrangement uses TRBV10-3 and TRBJ2-1; 9 bases are a match to TRBD1. This CDR3 is built from 13 residues. V gave up 4 bases and J gave up 7 bases; unmatched junction bases: 2. The V gene's germline CDR1 is ENHRY and CDR2 SYGVKD. The CDR3 sequence: CAISADRGNEQFF. In nucleotides, the CDR3 is TGTGCCATCAGTGCAGACAGGGGGAATGAGCAGTTCTTC.

This rearrangement joins TRBV6-1 to TRBJ2-5; no clear D. The CDR3 has 16 residues. The germline CDR1 and CDR2 sequences are MNHNS and SASEGT. V lost 1 base to trimming and J lost 4 bases, with 16 bases between them. The CDR3 bases are TGTGCCAGCAGTGAAGTCCTACTTACTCGGGTAGAGACCCAGTACTTC. Its protein is CASSEVLLTRVETQYF.

This clone turned up a few times. The chain couples TRBV4-1 to TRBJ1-3, with D unclear. Trimming removed 3 bases from V and 4 bases from J, with 7 bases in between. Germline CDR1 MGHRA, CDR2 YSYEKL. The CDR3 is 13 amino acids. The CDR3 region has the DNA TGCGCCAGCAGCCAGACGGGGGGAAACACCATATATTTT. Translated, it gives CASSQTGGNTIYF.

This clone has just a few counts. The chain has TRBV21-1 and TRBJ2-7; the D segment call TRBD2 is taken from the table without a DNA check. TRBV21-1 represents a pseudogene. The length of the CDR3 is 14 residues. This CDR3 is CASSKARGLCEQYV. DNA for the CDR3: TGTGCCAGCAGCAAAGCGCGGGGGTTGTGCGAGCAGTACGTC.

The DNA for the CDR3 is TGTGCCAGCTCACCATGGGACAGGGTCCTCTCTGGGGCCAACGTCCTGACTTTC. Translation: CASSPWDRVLSGANVLTF. V is TRBV18 and J is TRBJ2-6, with TRBD1 matching 9 bases. V trimming: 2 bases; J trimming: 0 bases; junction bases outside the gene matches: 5. The germline CDR1 and CDR2 sequences are KGHSH and LQKENI. The CDR3 covers 18 residues.

The chain employs TRBV5-4 and TRBJ2-3, with TRBD2 matching over 7 bases. CDR3 size: 18 residues. CDR1 and CDR2 from the germline V gene are SGHNT and YYREEE (reference sequence). J was trimmed by 6 bases and V by 4 bases; bases with no gene match: 20. The CDR3 here is CASSRTGGSGLRKDTQYF. The CDR3 DNA is TGTGCCAGCAGCCGGACGGGGGGATCGGGTCTTCGGAAGGATACGCAGTATTTT.